The following is a TCR beta chain sequence with its context. This clone was detected once. It lacks a known antigen. The sample holds no much larger clone one base away, and base qualities are not on file. This record comes from a study of shared clonotypes between healthy human individuals (dated by TCRdb to about 2020). Study-level background: The cohort included a few men and two women between 18 and 49 years of age. For each donor, three plates each were used for CD4 naive and CD4 memory, two plates were used for CD8 naive, and one plate was used for CD8 memory. The study deeply sequenced blood TCR repertoires of several healthy adults to estimate repertoire size and the extent of clonotype sharing between individuals. To increase sequencing depth and limit assay-specific biases, TCR repertoire library preparation and sequencing were carried out by different laboratories using diverse techniques. Between about 0.8 and 8.9 billion PBMCs per donor were obtained by leukapheresis.

CD8 naive samples consisted of CD45RO-negative cells that were positively selected for CCR7, yielding a CD45RA+CCR7+ population without TemRA cells. Donors were healthy HIV-negative adults with no recently reported acute infections or vaccinations. All donors were Caucasian adults living in Nashville, Tennessee, USA. Blood was obtained by leukapheresis, after which PBMCs were separated by Ficoll-Histopaque density gradient centrifugation and cryopreserved in liquid nitrogen vapor phase. Purity and quantity of every magnetically sorted T cell population were checked by analytical flow cytometry. Genomic DNA was isolated from every sorted fraction and measured by UV absorbance on a Nanodrop 2000c. The germline V gene encodes CDR1 MNHNS and CDR2 SASEGT. Between the V and J ends, shortened by 2 bases and 0 bases respectively, the junction contains 14 bases. The CDR3 runs 16 residues from the cysteine to the phenylalanine. This entry keeps only the CDR3 DNA: 48 bases, framed from base 1.

What the authors observed across the whole study: Only blood was sampled, and tissue TCR repertoires likely differ from those in blood. Naive subsets generally had larger estimated clonotype richness than memory subsets. Because the study included only a small number of donors, the genetic and exposure-history diversity represented was limited. Compared with non-shared clonotypes, clonotypes shared by all four sorted-subset donors had higher generation probabilities. Rarefaction of sorted-subset datasets indicated incomplete sequencing despite the large sequencing depth. Pairwise subsampling led to the expectation that sequencing depth would affect the degree of clonotype sharing among donors. Sharing across four donors was observed for about 4.8% of naive CD4, about 3.2% of naive CD8, about 2.3% of memory CD4, and over 0.3% of memory CD8 clonotypes.

TCR CDR3 regions were amplified from genomic DNA by multiplex PCR using the deep immunoSEQ assay. Extracted genomic DNA from each cell subset was distributed evenly across all wells of several immunoSEQ 96-well plates, and each plate was treated as a replicate. Each replicate PCR for sorted subsets received about 0.2 ug genomic DNA, equal to tens of thousands of T cell genomes. Purified libraries were measured with a Qubit 3.0 fluorometer, size-checked on a Bioanalyzer 2100, and measured again with the KAPA Library Quantification kit. Every immunoSEQ 96-well plate was sequenced on a separate single-read 150-cycle Illumina NextSeq 550 flow cell. The paper's processing steps were these. Because the immunoSEQ output held only junctional sequences and lacked quality scores, the filtering could not match the filtering applied to full-length reads. Sequences were annotated with PyIR, a Python wrapper for IgBLAST v1.9, using IMGT germline references to assign V/J genes and CDR3. Reads were filtered out if the reads had weak V/J assignments (E-value above 1e-6), no CDR3, stop codons, out-of-frame junctions, or ambiguous translated residues. V3J clonotypes were defined by identical inferred V gene, J gene, and CDR3 amino acid sequence. Percentage overlap between repertoires was calculated by dividing the number of shared unique clonotypes by the size of the smaller repertoire. Repertoire richness was assessed with RTK rarefaction, the Chao1 estimator, and Recon v2.1 estimates of unobserved clonotypes. Generation probabilities for all TCRbeta clonotypes obtained by the gDNA method from several donors were computed using OLGA. As stored in TCRdb, this immuneACCESS dataset retains in-frame rearrangements with V and J assigned. A fraction of the clones does not appear; measured against another copy, unresolved V genes explain less than half of the discrepancy, and the remainder lacks a known reason. V and J calls and clone size are those listed in that table; D and trimming were worked out from the DNA. The table for this sample lists hundreds of thousands of clones; 90% to 97% of them were counted only once. 0.095% to 0.13% of the sample belongs to the ten largest clones.

Recombination linked TRBV6-1 to TRBJ2-7; there is no confident call for the D gene. The clonotype was recovered from a young woman in good health. Specimen: naive CD8+ T cells sorted from blood. The cell subset or site label for this specimen denotes: CD45RA+CCR7+. CDR3 protein: CASSEWVGSPSYEQYF. The bases are TGTGCCAGCAGTGAATGGGTGGGGTCCCCCTCCTACGAGCAGTACTTC.